This section outlines one T cell receptor beta chain sequence together with its context. Its antigen is not known. Indicated treatment: some 20 received Ad26.COV2.S at low or high dose, single or two shots; roughly five received placebo; per-sample allocation not given. The samples were gathered on day 63 after the first injection of vaccine or placebo. In Boston, the donor was an adult between 18-55 years of age. Expression of Wuhan-strain SARS-CoV-2 spike came from the Ad26 vector that formed the vaccine. TCRdb's copy holds only in-frame clones and misses some; the assay was immunoSEQ multiplex PCR. The sample lists 400,000 to 500,000 clones, 85% to 90% occurring once. The V end was cut by 6 bases, the J end by 7 bases, with 10 bases between. This CDR3 is built from 13 residues. Germline V gene data show CDR1 as MNHEY and CDR2 as SVGEGT. This record comes from a study of Ad26.COV2.S vaccination and SARS-CoV-2 variants.

Study-wide points: Post-vaccination breadth of spike-specific CD8+ and CD4+ T cell responses was reportedly substantial. Breadth and depth estimates from TCRs may understate total T cell responses.

V gene TRBV6-2 or TRBV6-3 combines with J gene TRBJ1-6, with a tentative D call TRBD1 (6 bases). The clonotype was recovered from a person between 18 and 65 years old who received the Ad26.COV2.S COVID-19 vaccine or a placebo. Sequencing used peripheral blood, obtained in a trial of Ad26.COV2.S vaccine versus placebo. CDR3 region: CASSQGSNSPLHF. The CDR3 DNA reads TGTGCCAGCAGCCAGGGGTCCAATTCACCCCTCCACTTT.